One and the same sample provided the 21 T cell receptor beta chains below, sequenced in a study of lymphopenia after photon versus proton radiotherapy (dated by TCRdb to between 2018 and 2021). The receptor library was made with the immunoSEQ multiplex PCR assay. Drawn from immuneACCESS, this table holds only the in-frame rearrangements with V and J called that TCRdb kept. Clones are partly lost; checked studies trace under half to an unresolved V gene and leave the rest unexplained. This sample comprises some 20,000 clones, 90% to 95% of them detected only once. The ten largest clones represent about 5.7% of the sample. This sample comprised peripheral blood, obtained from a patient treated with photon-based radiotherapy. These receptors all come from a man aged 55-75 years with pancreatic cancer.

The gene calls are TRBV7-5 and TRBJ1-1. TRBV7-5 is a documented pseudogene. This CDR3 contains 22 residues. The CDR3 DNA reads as TGTGCCAGAAGCTTAGGGGGCGGGGGAGATTGCGACACCACCTTCATGAACACTGAAGCTTTCTTT. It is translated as CARSLGGGGDCDTTFMNTEAFF.

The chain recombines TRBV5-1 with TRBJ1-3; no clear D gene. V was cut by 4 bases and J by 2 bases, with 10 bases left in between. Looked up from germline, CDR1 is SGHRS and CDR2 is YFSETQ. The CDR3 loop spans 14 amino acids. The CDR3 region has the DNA TGCGCCAGCAGCCGATGGGAGGCTGGAAACACCATATATTTT. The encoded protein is CASSRWEAGNTIYF.

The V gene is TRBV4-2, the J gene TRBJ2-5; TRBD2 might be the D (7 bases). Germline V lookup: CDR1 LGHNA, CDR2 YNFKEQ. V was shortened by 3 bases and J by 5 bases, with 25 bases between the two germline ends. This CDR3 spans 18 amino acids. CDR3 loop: CASSQEWVEGGRQETQYF. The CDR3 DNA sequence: TGTGCCAGCAGCCAGGAGTGGGTAGAGGGGGGGCGGCAGGAGACCCAGTACTTC.

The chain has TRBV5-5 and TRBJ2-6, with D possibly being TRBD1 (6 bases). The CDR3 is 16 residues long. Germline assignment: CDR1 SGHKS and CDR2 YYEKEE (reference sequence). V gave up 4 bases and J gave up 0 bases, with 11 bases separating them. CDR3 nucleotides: TGTGCCAGCAGCGAGGACAGCGGCTCTGGGGCCAACGTCCTGACTTTC. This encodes CASSEDSGSGANVLTF.

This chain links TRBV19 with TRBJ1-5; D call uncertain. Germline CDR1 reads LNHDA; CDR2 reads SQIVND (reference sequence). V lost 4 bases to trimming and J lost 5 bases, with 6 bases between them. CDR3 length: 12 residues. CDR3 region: CASSTSHQPQHF. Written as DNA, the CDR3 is TGTGCCAGTAGTACCTCTCATCAGCCCCAGCATTTT.

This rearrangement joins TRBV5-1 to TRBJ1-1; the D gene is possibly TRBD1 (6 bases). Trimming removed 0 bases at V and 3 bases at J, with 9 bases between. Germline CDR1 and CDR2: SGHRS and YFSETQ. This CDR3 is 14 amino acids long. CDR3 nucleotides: TGCGCCAGCAGCTTGGACAGGGCAGACACTGAAGCTTTCTTT. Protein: CASSLDRADTEAFF. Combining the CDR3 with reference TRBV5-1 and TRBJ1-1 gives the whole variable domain KAGVTQTPRYLIKTRGQQVTLSCSPISGHRSVSWYQQTPGQGLQFLFEYFSETQRNKGNFPGRFSGRQFSNSRSEMNVSTLELGDSALYLCASSLDRADTEAFFGQGTRLTVV.

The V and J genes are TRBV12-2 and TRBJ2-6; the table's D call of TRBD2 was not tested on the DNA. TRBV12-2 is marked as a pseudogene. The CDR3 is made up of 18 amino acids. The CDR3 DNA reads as TGTGCAAGTCGCTTGTCCGGGATCCACACAAAGTCGGGCCAACGTCCTGACTTC. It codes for CASRLSGIHTKSGQRPDF.

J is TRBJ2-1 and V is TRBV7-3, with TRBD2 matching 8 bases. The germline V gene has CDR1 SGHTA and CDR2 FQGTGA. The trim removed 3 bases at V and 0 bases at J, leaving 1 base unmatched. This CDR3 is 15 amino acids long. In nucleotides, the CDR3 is TGTGCCAGCAGCTTTACTAGCGGCTCCTACAATGAGCAGTTCTTC. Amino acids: CASSFTSGSYNEQFF.

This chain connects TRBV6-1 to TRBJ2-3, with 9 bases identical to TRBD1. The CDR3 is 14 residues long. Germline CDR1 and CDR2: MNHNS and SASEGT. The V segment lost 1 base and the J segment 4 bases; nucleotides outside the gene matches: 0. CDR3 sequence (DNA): TGTGCCAGCAGTGAAGGACAGGGGGCAGATACGCAGTATTTT. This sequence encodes CASSEGQGADTQYF.

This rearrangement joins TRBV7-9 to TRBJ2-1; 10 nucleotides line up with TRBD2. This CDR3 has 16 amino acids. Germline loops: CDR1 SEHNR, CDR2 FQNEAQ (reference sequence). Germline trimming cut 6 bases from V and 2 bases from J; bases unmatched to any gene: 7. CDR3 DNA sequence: TGTGCCAGCAGTTCCAAAGGACTAGCGGCCTACAATGAGCAGTTCTTC. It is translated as CASSSKGLAAYNEQFF.

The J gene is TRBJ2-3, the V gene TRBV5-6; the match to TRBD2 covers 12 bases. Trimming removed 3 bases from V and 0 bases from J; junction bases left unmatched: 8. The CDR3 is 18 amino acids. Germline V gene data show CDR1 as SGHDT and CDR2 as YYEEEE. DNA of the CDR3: TGTGCCAGCAGCTCACTAGCGGGGGGCTTTTTTAGCACAGATACGCAGTATTTT. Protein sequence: CASSSLAGGFFSTDTQYF.

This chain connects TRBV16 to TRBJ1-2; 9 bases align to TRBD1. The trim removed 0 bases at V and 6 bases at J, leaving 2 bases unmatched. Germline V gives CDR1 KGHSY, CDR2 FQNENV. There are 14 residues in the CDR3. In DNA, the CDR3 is TGTGCCAGCAGCCAATCGAGGACAGGGGATGGCTACACCTTC. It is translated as CASSQSRTGDGYTF.

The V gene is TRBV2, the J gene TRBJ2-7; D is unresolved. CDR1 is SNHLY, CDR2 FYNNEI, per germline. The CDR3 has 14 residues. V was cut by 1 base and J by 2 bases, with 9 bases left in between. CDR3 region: CASSEGTGPYEQYF. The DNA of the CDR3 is TGTGCCAGCAGTGAAGGAACCGGCCCCTACGAGCAGTACTTC.

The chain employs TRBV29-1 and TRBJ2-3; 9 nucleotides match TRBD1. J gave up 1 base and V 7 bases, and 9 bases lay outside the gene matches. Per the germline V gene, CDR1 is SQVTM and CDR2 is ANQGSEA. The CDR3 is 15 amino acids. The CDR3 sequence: CSARRGQGGTDTQYF. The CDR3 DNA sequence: TGCAGCGCTAGAAGGGGACAGGGAGGCACAGATACGCAGTATTTT.

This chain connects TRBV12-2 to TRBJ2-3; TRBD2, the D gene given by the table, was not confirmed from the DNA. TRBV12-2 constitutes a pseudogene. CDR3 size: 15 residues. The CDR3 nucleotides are TGTGCAAGTCGCTTAGTAGCGGGGGTCACAGATACGCAGTATTTT. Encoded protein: CASRLVAGVTDTQYF.

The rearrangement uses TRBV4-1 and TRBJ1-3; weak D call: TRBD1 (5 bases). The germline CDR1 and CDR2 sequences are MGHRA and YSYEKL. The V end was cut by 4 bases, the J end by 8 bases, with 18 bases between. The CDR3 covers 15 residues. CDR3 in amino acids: CASSPQEGFGHTIYF. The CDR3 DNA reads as TGCGCCAGCAGCCCCCAGGAGGGGTTCGGACACACCATATATTTT.

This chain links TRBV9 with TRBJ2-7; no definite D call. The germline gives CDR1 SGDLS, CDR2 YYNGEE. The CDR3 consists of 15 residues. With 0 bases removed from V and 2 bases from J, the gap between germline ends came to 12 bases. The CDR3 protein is CASSVDLYGPYEQYF. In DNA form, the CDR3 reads TGTGCCAGCAGCGTAGACCTTTACGGTCCCTACGAGCAGTACTTC.

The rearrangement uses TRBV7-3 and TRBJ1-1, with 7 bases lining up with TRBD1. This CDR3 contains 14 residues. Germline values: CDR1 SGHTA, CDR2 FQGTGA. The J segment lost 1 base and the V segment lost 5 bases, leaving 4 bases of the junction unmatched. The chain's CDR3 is CASSPNRGNTEAFF. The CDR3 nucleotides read TGTGCCAGCAGCCCCAACAGGGGGAACACTGAAGCTTTCTTT.

The CDR3 nucleotides are TGCGCCAGCAGCTTGGGTTCAGCGGAGAACACTGAAGCTTTCTTT. Protein: CASSLGSAENTEAFF. The gene calls are TRBV5-1 and TRBJ1-1; D unresolved. Germline V lookup: CDR1 SGHRS, CDR2 YFSETQ. V lost 0 bases, J lost 1 base, and 10 bases lay in between. This CDR3 has 15 residues. The full variable domain, its missing parts supplied by reference TRBV5-1 and TRBJ1-1, is KAGVTQTPRYLIKTRGQQVTLSCSPISGHRSVSWYQQTPGQGLQFLFEYFSETQRNKGNFPGRFSGRQFSNSRSEMNVSTLELGDSALYLCASSLGSAENTEAFFGQGTRLTVV.

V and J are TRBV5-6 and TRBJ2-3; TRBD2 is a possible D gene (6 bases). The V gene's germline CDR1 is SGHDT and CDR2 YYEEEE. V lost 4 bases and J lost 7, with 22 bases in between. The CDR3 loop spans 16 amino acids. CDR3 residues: CASSPTPSDGSNTQYF. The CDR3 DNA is TGTGCCAGCAGCCCCACCCCTAGCGATGGGAGCAATACGCAGTATTTT.

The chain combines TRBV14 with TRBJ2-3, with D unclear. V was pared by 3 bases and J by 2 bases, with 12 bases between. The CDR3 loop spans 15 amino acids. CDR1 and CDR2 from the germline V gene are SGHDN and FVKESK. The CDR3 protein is CASSQGSYFTDTQYF. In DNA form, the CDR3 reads TGTGCCAGCAGCCAGGGCAGCTACTTCACAGATACGCAGTATTTT. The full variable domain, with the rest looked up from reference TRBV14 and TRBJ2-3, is EAGVTQFPSHSVIEKGQTVTLRCDPISGHDNLYWYRRVMGKEIKFLLHFVKESKQDESGMPNNRFLAERTGGTYSTLKVQPAELEDSGVYFCASSQGSYFTDTQYFGPGTRLTVL.